Listed below are T cell receptor beta chains from one sample, sequenced in a study of T cells in Graves' hyperthyroidism and ophthalmopathy. MiXCR, run by TCRdb on the multiplex PCR reads, gives a single entry per CDR3 protein. Among under 400,000 distinct CDR3 sequences listed, approximately 15% were seen once. Sequencing was done on a sample of blood. These receptors were collected from a woman aged 60-75 years with Graves' hyperthyroidism. Each CDR3 is given with its conserved first and last residue. A D gene is named only where the DNA matches it firmly. A row's size may be missing; if present it is once, few, many or a size class.

TRBV20-1	-	13	many	TRBJ2-7	TGCAGTGCTGAGGGACGGCCCTCCTACGAGCAGTACTTC	CSAEGRPSYEQYF
TRBV19	-	15	many	TRBJ2-1	TGTGCCAGTACCCGGACAGGGACTAGTGTGTATGAGCAGTTCTTC	CASTRTGTSVYEQFF
TRBV30	-	14	many	TRBJ1-5	TGTGCCTGGAGTAATGCCAGAGGCAAACAGCCCCAGCATTTT	CAWSNARGKQPQHF
TRBV30	-	14	many	TRBJ2-2	TGTGCCTGGAGAGCGGACAGTGACACCGGGGAGCTGTTTTTT	CAWRADSDTGELFF
TRBV27	TRBD2	17	many	TRBJ2-3	TGTGCCAGCAGTTTATTTGGGACTAGCGGGATCCCCGCAACGCAGTATTTT	CASSLFGTSGIPATQYF
TRBV14	TRBD1	15	-	TRBJ2-5	TGTGCCAGCAGCCAACCGGGACAGTTCCAAGAGACCCAGTACTTC	CASSQPGQFQETQYF
TRBV5-1	TRBD2	14	many	TRBJ2-7	TGCGCCAGCAGCCGGGAAGCGGGGGCCTACGAGCAGTACTTC	CASSREAGAYEQYF
TRBV19	-	15	few	TRBJ1-5	TGTGCCAGTAACCCGATGGGAGGGAGCAATCAGCCCCAGCATTTT	CASNPMGGSNQPQHF
TRBV4-2	TRBD2	19	-	TRBJ2-2	TGTGCCAGCAGCCCCCGCCGGAATAGCGGGACGCAGGGCACCGGGGAGCTGTTTTTT	CASSPRRNSGTQGTGELFF
TRBV10-3	-	13	few	TRBJ2-3	TGTGCCTTCCAGGACAGCAACACAGATACGCAGTATTTT	CAFQDSNTDTQYF
TRBV6-5	-	14	few	TRBJ1-1	TGTGCCAGCAGTTACTCCGATCCGGGGACCCCCGCTTTCTTT	CASSYSDPGTPAFF
TRBV28	-	14	many	TRBJ2-3	TGTGCCAGCAGTTTAACCGGGGGCACAGATACGCAGTATTTT	CASSLTGGTDTQYF
TRBV5-1	-	13	-	TRBJ2-5	TGTGCCAGCAGCGGCCCCCGTGGGGAGACCCAGTACTTC	CASSGPRGETQYF